The clone carrying this T cell receptor beta chain has more than one count but fewer than ten. Its antigen remains unknown. The data stem from a study of cytomegalovirus exposure and HLA in healthy donors. Looking at the study overall: A later analysis reported the same platform for the approximately 110 validation repertoires and the 500 to 700 first-cohort repertoires.

Profiling relied on immunoSEQ multiplex PCR, and the TCRdb table lists in-frame clones only, not all of them. Seen here are about 340,000 clones, 86% observed once, and the top ten hold roughly 0.8%. Study outcomes and limitations: A few CMV-associated chains were confirmed in vitro to be specific for CMV antigens. Overall, approximately 180 TCR beta chains were annotated as cytomegalovirus-associated.

The source is a woman in her late teens or twenties in good health and CMV-seronegative. Specimen: PBMCs.

CDR3 nucleotide sequence: TGTGCCAGCAGTGAACCCAGGGTCCACTCGGGTTCTGAAGCTTTCTTT. This sequence encodes CASSEPRVHSGSEAFF. The genes are TRBV2 and TRBJ1-1; a possible D gene is TRBD1 (5 bases). CDR3 size: 16 residues. V shed 2 bases and J shed 6 bases, with 19 bases lying between them. Germline V gene data show CDR1 as SNHLY and CDR2 as FYNNEI.